This TCR beta chain was recorded in a study of sequential checkpoint blockade in melanoma. Overall study context: Randomization was 1:1 between first-line nivolumab→ipilimumab and ipilimumab→nivolumab. Both treatment sequences were followed by maintenance nivolumab. Matched biopsies came pretreatment and at week 13 for about 24 patients.

Treatment denoted: randomized to nivolumab then ipilimumab (arm A) or the reverse (arm B). As regards this clone: Its antigen is still unknown.

V was pared by 2 bases and J by 9 bases, with 8 bases of the junction left unmatched. This CDR3 has 15 residues. Germline V gene data show CDR1 as LNHDA and CDR2 as SQIVND (reference sequence). Here immunoSEQ multiplex PCR was the method, and the copy in TCRdb shows in-frame clones only, minus some. The sample includes some 8,000 clones, roughly 27% seen only once; the top ten take more than 4.5%. Study-wide results and limits: T-cell fraction and clonality followed PD-L1 and CD8+ counts, not mutational load.

Specimen: tumor tissue (inferred from file names), collected from a patient given nivolumab and ipilimumab in sequence. The sequence came from a human donor with melanoma. The J gene is TRBJ1-4, the V gene TRBV19; 8 bases match TRBD1. Here the CDR3 reads CASSIRSTGDQKLFF. The CDR3 DNA reads as TGTGCCAGTAGTATAAGGTCGACAGGGGATCAAAAACTGTTTTTT.